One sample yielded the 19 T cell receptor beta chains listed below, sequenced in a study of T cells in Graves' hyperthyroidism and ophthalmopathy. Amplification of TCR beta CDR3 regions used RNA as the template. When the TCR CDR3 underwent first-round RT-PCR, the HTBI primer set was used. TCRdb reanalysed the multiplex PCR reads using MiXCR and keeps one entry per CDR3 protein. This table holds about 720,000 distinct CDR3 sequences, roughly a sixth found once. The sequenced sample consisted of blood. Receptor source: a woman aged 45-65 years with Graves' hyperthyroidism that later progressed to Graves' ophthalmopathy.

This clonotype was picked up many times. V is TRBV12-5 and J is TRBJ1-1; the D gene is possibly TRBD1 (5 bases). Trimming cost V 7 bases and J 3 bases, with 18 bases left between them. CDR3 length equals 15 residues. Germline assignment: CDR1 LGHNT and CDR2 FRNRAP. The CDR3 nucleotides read TGTGCTAGTGCCGGGCCCGGGACGTCGGACACTGAAGCTTTCTTT. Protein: CASAGPGTSDTEAFF.

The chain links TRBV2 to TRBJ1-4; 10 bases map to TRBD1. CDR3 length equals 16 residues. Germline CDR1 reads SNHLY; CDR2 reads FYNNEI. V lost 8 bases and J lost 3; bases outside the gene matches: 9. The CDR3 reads CASLDRGSPANEKLFF. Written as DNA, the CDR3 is TGTGCCAGCCTGGACAGGGGGTCTCCGGCTAATGAAAAACTGTTTTTT.

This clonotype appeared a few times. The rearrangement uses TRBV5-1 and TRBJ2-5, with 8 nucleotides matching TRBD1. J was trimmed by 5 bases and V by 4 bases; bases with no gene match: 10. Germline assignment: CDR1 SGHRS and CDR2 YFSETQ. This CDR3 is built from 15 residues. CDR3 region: CASSRPDRDLETQYF. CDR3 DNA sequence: TGCGCCAGCAGCAGACCGGACAGGGATTTGGAGACCCAGTACTTC. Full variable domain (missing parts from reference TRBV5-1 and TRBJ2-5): KAGVTQTPRYLIKTRGQQVTLSCSPISGHRSVSWYQQTPGQGLQFLFEYFSETQRNKGNFPGRFSGRQFSNSRSEMNVSTLELGDSALYLCASSRPDRDLETQYFGPGTRLLVL.

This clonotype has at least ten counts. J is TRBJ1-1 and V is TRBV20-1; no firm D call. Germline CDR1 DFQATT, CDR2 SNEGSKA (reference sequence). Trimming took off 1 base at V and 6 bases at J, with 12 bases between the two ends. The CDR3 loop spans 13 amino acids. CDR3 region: CSARGPYYSEAFF. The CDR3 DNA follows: TGCAGTGCTAGAGGTCCTTATTACTCTGAAGCTTTCTTT.

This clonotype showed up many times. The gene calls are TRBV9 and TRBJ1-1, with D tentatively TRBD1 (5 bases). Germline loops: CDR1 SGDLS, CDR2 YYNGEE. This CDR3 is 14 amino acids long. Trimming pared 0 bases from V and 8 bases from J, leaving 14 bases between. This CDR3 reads CASSVEGALGEAFF. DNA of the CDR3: TGTGCCAGCAGCGTAGAAGGGGCCCTGGGGGAAGCTTTCTTT.

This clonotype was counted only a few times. The CDR3 sequence is CATSRETGSGANVLTF. CDR3 DNA: TGTGCCACCAGCAGAGAGACGGGCTCTGGGGCCAACGTCCTGACTTTC. The chain employs TRBV15 and TRBJ2-6; no clear D gene. The V and J ends lost 0 bases and 0 bases respectively, with 6 bases between them. CDR3 length: 16 amino acids. Germline V gene data show CDR1 as LNHNV and CDR2 as YYDKDF (reference sequence). Full variable domain (rest looked up from reference TRBV15 and TRBJ2-6): DAMVIQNPRYQVTQFGKPVTLSCSQTLNHNVMYWYQQKSSQAPKLLFHYYDKDFNNEADTPDNFQSRRPNTSFCFLDIRSPGLGDTAMYLCATSRETGSGANVLTFGAGSRLTVL.

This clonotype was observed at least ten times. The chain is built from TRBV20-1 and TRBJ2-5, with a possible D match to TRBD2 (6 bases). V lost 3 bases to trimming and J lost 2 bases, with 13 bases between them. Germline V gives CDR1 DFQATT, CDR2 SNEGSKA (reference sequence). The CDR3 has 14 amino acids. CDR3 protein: CSASGGVLQETQYF. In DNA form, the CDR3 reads TGCAGTGCTAGCGGGGGAGTATTACAAGAGACCCAGTACTTC.

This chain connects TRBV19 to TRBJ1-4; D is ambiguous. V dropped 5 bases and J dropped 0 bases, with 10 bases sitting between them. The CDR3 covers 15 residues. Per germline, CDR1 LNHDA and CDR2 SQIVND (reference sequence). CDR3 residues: CASSDGITTNEKLFF. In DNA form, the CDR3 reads TGTGCCAGTAGTGACGGAATAACAACTAATGAAAAACTGTTTTTT.

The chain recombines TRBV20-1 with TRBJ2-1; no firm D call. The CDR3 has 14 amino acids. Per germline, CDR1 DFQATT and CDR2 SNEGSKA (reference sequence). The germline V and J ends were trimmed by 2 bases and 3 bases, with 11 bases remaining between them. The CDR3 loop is CSARLRLCYNEQFF. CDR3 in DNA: TGCAGTGCTAGACTACGGCTCTGCTACAATGAGCAGTTCTTC.

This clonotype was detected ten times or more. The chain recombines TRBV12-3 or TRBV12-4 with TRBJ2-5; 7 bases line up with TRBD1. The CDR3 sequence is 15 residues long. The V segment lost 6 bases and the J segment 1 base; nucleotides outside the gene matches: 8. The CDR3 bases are TGTGCCAGCAGGGGCCCCTGGGACAGCCAAGAGACCCAGTACTTC. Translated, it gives CASRGPWDSQETQYF.

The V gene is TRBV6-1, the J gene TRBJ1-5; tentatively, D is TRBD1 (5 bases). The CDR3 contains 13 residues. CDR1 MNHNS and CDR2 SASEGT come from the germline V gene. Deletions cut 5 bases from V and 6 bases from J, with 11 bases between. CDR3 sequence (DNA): TGTGCCAGCAGTTCAGGGATTCGTCAGCCCCAGCATTTT. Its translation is CASSSGIRQPQHF.

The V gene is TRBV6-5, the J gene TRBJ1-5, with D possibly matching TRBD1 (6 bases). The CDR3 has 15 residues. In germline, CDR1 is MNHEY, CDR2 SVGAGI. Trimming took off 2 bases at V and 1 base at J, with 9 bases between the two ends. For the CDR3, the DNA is TGTGCCAGCAGTTACCGGGGGCAGAGCAATCAGCCCCAGCATTTT. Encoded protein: CASSYRGQSNQPQHF.

The DNA for the CDR3 is TGTGCCAGCAGCCGAGGTGACACCAGCAATCAGCCCCAGCATTTT. Its protein product is CASSRGDTSNQPQHF. This sequence joins TRBV7-2 and TRBJ1-5; no firm D call. The V end lost 5 bases, the J end lost 1 base, and 12 bases lay between the germline ends. From germline, CDR1 is SGHTA and CDR2 FQGNSA. This CDR3 has 15 residues.

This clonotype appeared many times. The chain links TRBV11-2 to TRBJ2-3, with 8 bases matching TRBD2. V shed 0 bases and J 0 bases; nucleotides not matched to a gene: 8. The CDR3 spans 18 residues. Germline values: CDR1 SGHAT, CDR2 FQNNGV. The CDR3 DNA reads TGTGCCAGCAGCTTAGATTGGGGACTAGGGGCCAGCACAGATACGCAGTATTTT. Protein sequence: CASSLDWGLGASTDTQYF.

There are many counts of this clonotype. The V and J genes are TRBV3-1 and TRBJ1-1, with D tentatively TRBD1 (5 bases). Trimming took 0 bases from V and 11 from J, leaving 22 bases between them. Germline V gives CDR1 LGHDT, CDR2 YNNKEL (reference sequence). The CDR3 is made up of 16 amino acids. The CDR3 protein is CASSQDHLTETARAFF. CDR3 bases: TGTGCCAGCAGCCAAGATCATCTGACAGAAACCGCCAGGGCTTTCTTT.

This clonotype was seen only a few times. CDR3 loop: CASSSKIISRQGSSYNEQFF. The CDR3 DNA reads TGTGCCAGCAGTTCTAAGATAATAAGCCGACAGGGGAGCTCCTACAATGAGCAGTTCTTC. The chain combines TRBV6-5 with TRBJ2-1; 8 positions match TRBD1. From germline, CDR1 is MNHEY and CDR2 SVGAGI. Trimming took 4 bases from V and 0 from J; bases not matched to a gene: 17. CDR3 length: 20 residues.

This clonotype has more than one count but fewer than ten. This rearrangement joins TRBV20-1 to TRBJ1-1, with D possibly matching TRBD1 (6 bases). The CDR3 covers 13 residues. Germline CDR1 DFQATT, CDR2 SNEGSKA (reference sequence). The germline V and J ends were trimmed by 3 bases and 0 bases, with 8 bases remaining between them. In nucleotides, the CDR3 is TGCAGTGCTAGTCCAGGGGTGAACACTGAAGCTTTCTTT. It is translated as CSASPGVNTEAFF.

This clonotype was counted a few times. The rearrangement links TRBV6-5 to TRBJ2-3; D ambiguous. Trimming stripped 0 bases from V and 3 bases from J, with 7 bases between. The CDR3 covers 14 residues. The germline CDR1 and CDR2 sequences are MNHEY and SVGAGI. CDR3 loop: CASSYSPDTDTQYF. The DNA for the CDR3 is TGTGCCAGCAGTTACTCTCCAGATACAGATACGCAGTATTTT.

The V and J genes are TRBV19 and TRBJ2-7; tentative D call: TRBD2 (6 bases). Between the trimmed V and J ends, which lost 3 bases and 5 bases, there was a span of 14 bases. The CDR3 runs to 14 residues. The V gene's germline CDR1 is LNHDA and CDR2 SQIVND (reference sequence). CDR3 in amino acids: CASSILLGGDEQYF. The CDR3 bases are TGTGCCAGTAGTATCCTCCTCGGCGGGGACGAGCAGTACTTC.